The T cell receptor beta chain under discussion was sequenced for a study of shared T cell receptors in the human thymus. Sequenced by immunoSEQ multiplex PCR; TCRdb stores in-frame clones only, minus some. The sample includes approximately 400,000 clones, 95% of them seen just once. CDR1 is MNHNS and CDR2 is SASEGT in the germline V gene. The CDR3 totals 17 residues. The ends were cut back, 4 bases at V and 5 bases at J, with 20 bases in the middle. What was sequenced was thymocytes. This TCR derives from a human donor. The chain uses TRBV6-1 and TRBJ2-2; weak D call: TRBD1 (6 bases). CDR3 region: CASSGSTTGYGTGELFF. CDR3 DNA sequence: TGTGCCAGCAGTGGATCCACTACAGGGTATGGAACCGGGGAGCTGTTTTTT.